The clone carrying this TCR beta chain occurred a few times. The data stem from a study of beta chain features in type 1 diabetes. The germline V gene has CDR1 SGHRS and CDR2 YFSETQ. Trimming removed 6 bases at V and 0 bases at J, with 13 bases between. This CDR3 comprises 15 residues. The whole isolated RNA underwent reverse transcription, so sequencing captured expressed TCRB transcripts. Measured with immunoSEQ multiplex PCR; TCRdb has only the in-frame clones, and not every one. This table holds some 220,000 clones, about 11% found once. The J gene is TRBJ2-1, the V gene TRBV5-1, with a tentative D call TRBD2 (6 bases). Sequencing was carried out using central memory CD4+ T cells from blood. The clonotype was recovered from a man younger than 30 in good health. This CDR3 reads CASTGGTPSYNEQFF. CDR3 in DNA: TGCGCCAGCACGGGCGGGACCCCCTCCTACAATGAGCAGTTCTTC.